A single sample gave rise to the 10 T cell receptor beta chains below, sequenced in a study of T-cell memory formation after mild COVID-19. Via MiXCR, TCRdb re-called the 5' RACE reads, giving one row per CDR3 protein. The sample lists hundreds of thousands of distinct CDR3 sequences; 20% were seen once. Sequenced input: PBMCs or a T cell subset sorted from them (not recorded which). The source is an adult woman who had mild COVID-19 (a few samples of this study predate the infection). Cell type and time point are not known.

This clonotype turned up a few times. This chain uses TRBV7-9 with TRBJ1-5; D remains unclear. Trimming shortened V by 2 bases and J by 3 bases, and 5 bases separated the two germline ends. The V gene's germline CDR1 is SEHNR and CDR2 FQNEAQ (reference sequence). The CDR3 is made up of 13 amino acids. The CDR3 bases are TGTGCCAGCAGCTTACAGCCCAATCAGCCCCAGCATTTT. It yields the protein CASSLQPNQPQHF.

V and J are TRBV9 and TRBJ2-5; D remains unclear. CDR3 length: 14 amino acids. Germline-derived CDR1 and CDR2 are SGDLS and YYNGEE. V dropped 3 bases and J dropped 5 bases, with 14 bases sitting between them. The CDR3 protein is CASSDPLHGETQYF. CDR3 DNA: TGTGCCAGCAGCGACCCCCTTCATGGGGAGACCCAGTACTTC.

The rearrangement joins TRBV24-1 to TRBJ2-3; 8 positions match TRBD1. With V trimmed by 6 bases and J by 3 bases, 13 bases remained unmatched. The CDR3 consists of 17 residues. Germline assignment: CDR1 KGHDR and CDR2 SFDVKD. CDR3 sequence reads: CATSSPGRGQGTDTQYF. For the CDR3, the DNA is TGTGCCACCAGTTCGCCGGGGAGAGGACAGGGAACAGATACGCAGTATTTT.

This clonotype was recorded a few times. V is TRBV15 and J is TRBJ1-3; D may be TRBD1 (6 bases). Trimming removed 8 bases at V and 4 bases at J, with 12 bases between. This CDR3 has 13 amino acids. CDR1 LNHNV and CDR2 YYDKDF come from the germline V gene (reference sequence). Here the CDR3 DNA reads TGTGCCACCGGCCGGGACATCGGAAACACCATATATTTT. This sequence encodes CATGRDIGNTIYF. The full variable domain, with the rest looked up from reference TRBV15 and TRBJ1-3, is DAMVIQNPRYQVTQFGKPVTLSCSQTLNHNVMYWYQQKSSQAPKLLFHYYDKDFNNEADTPDNFQSRRPNTSFCFLDIRSPGLGDTAMYLCATGRDIGNTIYFGEGSWLTVV.

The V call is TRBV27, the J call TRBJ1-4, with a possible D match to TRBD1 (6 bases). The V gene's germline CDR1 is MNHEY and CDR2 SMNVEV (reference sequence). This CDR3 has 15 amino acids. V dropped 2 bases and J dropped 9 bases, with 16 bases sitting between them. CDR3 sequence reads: CASSLSTGSDQKLFF. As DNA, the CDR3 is TGTGCCAGCAGTTTAAGTACAGGGTCTGACCAAAAACTGTTTTTT.

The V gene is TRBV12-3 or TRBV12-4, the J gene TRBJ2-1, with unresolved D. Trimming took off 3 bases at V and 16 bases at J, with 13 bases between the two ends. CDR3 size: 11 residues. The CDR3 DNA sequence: TGTGCCAGCAGTTTGGTATCGGAGACTTTCTTC. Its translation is CASSLVSETFF.

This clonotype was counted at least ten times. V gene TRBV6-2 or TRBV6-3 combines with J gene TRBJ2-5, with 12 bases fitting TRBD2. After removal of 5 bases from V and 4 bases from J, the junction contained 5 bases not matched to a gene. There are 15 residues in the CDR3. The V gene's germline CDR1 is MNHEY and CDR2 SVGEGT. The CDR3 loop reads CASSILAGGRETQYF. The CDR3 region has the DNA TGTGCCAGCAGTATACTAGCGGGAGGAAGAGAGACCCAGTACTTC.

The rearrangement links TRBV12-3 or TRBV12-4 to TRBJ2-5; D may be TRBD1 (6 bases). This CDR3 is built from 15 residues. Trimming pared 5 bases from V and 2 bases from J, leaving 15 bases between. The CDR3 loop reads CASSPGQSKQETQYF. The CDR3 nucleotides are TGTGCCAGCAGTCCCGGACAGAGCAAACAAGAGACCCAGTACTTC.

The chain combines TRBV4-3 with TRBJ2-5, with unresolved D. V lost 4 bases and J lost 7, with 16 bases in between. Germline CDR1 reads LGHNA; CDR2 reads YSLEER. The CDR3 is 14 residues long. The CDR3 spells CASSLNSPAGTQYF. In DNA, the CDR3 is TGCGCCAGCAGCCTAAACTCGCCCGCCGGGACCCAGTACTTC.

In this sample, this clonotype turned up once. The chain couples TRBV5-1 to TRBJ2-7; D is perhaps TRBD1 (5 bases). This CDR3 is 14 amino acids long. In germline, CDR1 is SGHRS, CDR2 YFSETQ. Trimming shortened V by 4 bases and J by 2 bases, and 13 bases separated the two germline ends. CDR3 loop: CASSVGERAYEQYF. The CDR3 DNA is TGCGCCAGCAGCGTAGGGGAAAGGGCCTACGAGCAGTACTTC.